This TCR beta chain was sequenced for a study of T cell repertoires in cytomegalovirus infection. Study details: CMV infection and matching HLA type were both indicated by public TCR beta signatures.

TCRdb used MiXCR to reprocess the reads, holding one entry per CDR3 protein. This table holds 200,000 or so distinct CDR3 sequences, roughly a fifth found once. This clonotype was recorded a few times. As yet, its antigen is unknown. V lost 4 bases, J lost 4 bases, and 9 bases stayed unmatched. The CDR3 contains 16 residues. Germline lookup yields CDR1 SGHNT and CDR2 YYREEE (reference sequence). Findings and caveats of the study: There were HLA-C-restricted CMV-specific TCR beta clonotypes dominating the ex vivo response. Carriage of CMV together with the relevant HLA was identifiable through cumulative public TCR beta family frequency.

This sequence joins TRBV5-4 and TRBJ2-2; 8 nucleotides agree with TRBD2. The origin of this receptor is a human donor in good health (CMV status not recorded). Some clones in this sample may be carry-over from other donors' samples. What was sequenced was PBMCs. The CDR3 sequence is CASSGGGRRGTGELFF. The CDR3 coding sequence is TGTGCCAGCAGCGGTGGCGGGAGGCGGGGCACCGGGGAGCTGTTTTTT.